This T cell receptor (beta chain) came from a study of T-cell reconstitution after alpha-beta-depleted transplantation in children. Study-level points and caveats: After transplant, high TCRbeta diversity at day 60 in some patients arose from surviving recipient T cells and thymic progenitors. Where alpha-beta T cells came from about two months after transplant was reportedly several hundred expanded graft clones. Newly made T cells mostly supplied T-cell counts and diversity one year after transplant.

This CDR3 is built from 14 residues. The V end lost 0 bases, the J end lost 4 bases, and 10 bases lay between the germline ends. Per germline, CDR1 SGDLS and CDR2 YYNGEE. A library of TCRbeta sequences, prepared with unique molecular identifiers, was generated. From the PCR reads, TCRdb called clonotypes with MiXCR, one entry per CDR3 protein. The data show hundreds of thousands of distinct CDR3 sequences, about 17% seen once. This clonotype appeared a few times. The target antigen is unknown. The genes are TRBV9 and TRBJ1-1; the D is unclear. This TCR was recovered from a boy under two years old who had a stem cell transplant for Wiskott-Aldrich syndrome, so the T cells may come from the graft donor. The sequences come from PBMCs, mostly from graft donor cells, collected 360 days after TCRalphabeta/CD19-depleted stem cell transplant. The CDR3 here is CASSVGPITTEAFF. The DNA for the CDR3 is TGTGCCAGCAGCGTAGGGCCCATCACCACTGAAGCTTTCTTT.